A selection of T cell receptor beta chains follows, all from one sample in a study of blood T cell repertoires in COVID-19. Sequenced by immunoSEQ multiplex PCR; TCRdb stores in-frame clones only, minus some. This sample has some 64,000 clones, with 88% found just once. The material sequenced was peripheral blood. The receptors were gathered from a man aged 50-60 years with active COVID-19. Both conserved end residues are part of each CDR3. D genes are given only for firm matches. Size is stated for part of the rows, as once, few or many counts, or as a class when the clone is expanded.

J gene	D gene	V gene	clone size	CDR3 DNA	CDR3 protein
TRBJ2-2	TRBD2	TRBV7-9	.	TGTGCCAGCAGCTTCCCGATTCGGGGGGGGCCGGGCACCGGGGAGCTGTTTTTT	CASSFPIRGGPGTGELFF
TRBJ2-2	.	TRBV6-1	.	TGTGCCAGCAGTGACGGGGCAGGGGCGGGCGGGGAGCTGTTTTTT	CASSDGAGAGGELFF
TRBJ2-3	TRBD2	TRBV28	.	TGTGCCTCCAATCGGGCTAGCGGGGTTCACTATCGCACAGATACGCAGTATTTT	CASNRASGVHYRTDTQYF
TRBJ1-2	TRBD1	TRBV7-9	.	TGTGCCAGCAGCCTAGGGGACAGGGCACTTGGTGGCTACACCTTC	CASSLGDRALGGYTF
TRBJ1-5	TRBD1	TRBV9	.	TGTGCCAGCAGCCCCGGGACAGACAATCAGCCCCAGCATTTT	CASSPGTDNQPQHF
TRBJ1-4	.	TRBV12-3/TRBV12-4	.	TGTGCCAGCAGTTTTGAAGGAGGGGAACTGTTTTTT	CASSFEGGELFF
TRBJ1-2	.	TRBV15	once	TGTGCCACCAGCAGAGCTGGAGGCGGCTACACCTTC	CATSRAGGGYTF
TRBJ2-7	.	TRBV29-1	.	TGCAGCGTCCAGGTAACAGGGAAAGAGCAGTACTTC	CSVQVTGKEQYF
TRBJ1-6	TRBD1	TRBV18	.	TGTGCCAGCTCACCTCGGACGGACAGGGCAGGTTCACCCCTCCACTTT	CASSPRTDRAGSPLHF
TRBJ1-2	TRBD1	TRBV6-6	.	TGTGCCAGCAGTTCTACAGGGGCTGGCTACACCTTC	CASSSTGAGYTF
TRBJ1-6	.	TRBV18	.	TGTGCCAGCTCACCGTCGAGGGAAAGTTCACCCCTCCACTTT	CASSPSRESSPLHF
TRBJ1-5	.	TRBV6-5	.	TGTGCCAGCGGGGGCCGCAATCAGCCCCAGCATTTT	CASGGRNQPQHF
TRBJ1-1	.	TRBV7-2	.	TGTGCCAGCAGCTTAGAGGCTAGAGGGGGAGCTTTCTTT	CASSLEARGGAFF
TRBJ1-1	.	TRBV7-9	.	TGTGCCAGCAGCACGCCCAGATGGGGGGACACTGAAGCTTTCTTT	CASSTPRWGDTEAFF
TRBJ1-6	TRBD1	TRBV6-1	.	TGTGCCAGCAGTGAAGACGGGACAGCTAACGCCAATAATTCACCCCTCCACTTT	CASSEDGTANANNSPLHF
TRBJ1-1	.	TRBV19	.	TGTGCCAGTAGGCGGACACAGAACACTGAAGCTTTCTTT	CASRRTQNTEAFF
TRBJ1-5	.	TRBV5-1	.	TGCGCCAGCAGCTTGGGAGGACAGACGAATCAGCCCCAGCATTTT	CASSLGGQTNQPQHF
TRBJ2-7	.	TRBV28	.	TGTGCCAGCCAGGGAGGGGGGAGCTCCTACGAGCAGTACTTC	CASQGGGSSYEQYF
TRBJ1-5	TRBD1	TRBV6-5	.	TGTGCCAGCACCGGACAGGGGATCTATCAGCCCCAGCATTTT	CASTGQGIYQPQHF
TRBJ2-3	.	TRBV5-1	.	TGCGCCAGCAGCTTCCCTAGTGGAGATACGCAGTATTTT	CASSFPSGDTQYF
TRBJ2-7	.	TRBV21-1	.	TGTGCCAGCAGCCTTCAACCTGGACAGGAGGAATCCTACGAGCAGTACTTC	CASSLQPGQEESYEQYF
TRBJ1-2	.	TRBV2	many	TGTGCCAGCGGGAGATCGGGAGTTAACTATGGCTACACCTTC	CASGRSGVNYGYTF
TRBJ1-1	.	TRBV29-1	once	TGCAGCGTTGTAAAACTCTTGAACACTGAAGCTTTCTTT	CSVVKLLNTEAFF
TRBJ2-3	TRBD1	TRBV5-4	.	TGTGCCAGCAGCGTGACGGACAGGGCTGATACGCAGTATTTT	CASSVTDRADTQYF
TRBJ1-1	.	TRBV29-1	.	TGCAGCGTTGGGGCCTTGAACACTGAAGCTTTCTTT	CSVGALNTEAFF
TRBJ1-6	.	TRBV6-5	.	TGTGCCAGCAGTTACCCTAGTAGTGGTTCACCCCTCCACTTT	CASSYPSSGSPLHF
TRBJ1-2	TRBD1	TRBV5-4	.	TGTGCCAGCAGCTCTTCCCGGGACAGATCTACAGGGTATGGCTACACCTTC	CASSSSRDRSTGYGYTF
TRBJ1-4	TRBD1	TRBV19	.	TGTGCCAGTAGTTTCCTGGGACACCGGGACAGGGGTAGTGAAAAACTGTTTTTT	CASSFLGHRDRGSEKLFF
TRBJ1-2	TRBD1	TRBV7-9	few	TGTGCCAGCAGCTTAGGGACAGGCTATGGCTACACCTTC	CASSLGTGYGYTF
TRBJ2-7	.	TRBV7-9	.	TGTGCCAGCAGCTTACAACTCTACGAGCAGTACTTC	CASSLQLYEQYF
TRBJ1-5	.	TRBV5-4	few	TGTGCCAGCAGCATAGACAGGTCTCAGCCCCAGCATTTT	CASSIDRSQPQHF
TRBJ2-3	TRBD2	TRBV5-1	.	TGCGCCAGCAGCTCCCTGCTAGCGGGGGACACTAGCACAGATACGCAGTATTTT	CASSSLLAGDTSTDTQYF
TRBJ2-1	.	TRBV7-2	once	TGTGCCAGCAGCTTAGTCGGGGGTAATGAGCAGTTCTTC	CASSLVGGNEQFF
TRBJ1-6	.	TRBV2	.	TGTGCCAGCACCGGTAGGGGCGATTCACCCCTCCACTTT	CASTGRGDSPLHF
TRBJ2-1	.	TRBV5-4	.	TGTGCCAGCAGCTTGGCACCTTCAGCGAGCTCCTACAATGAGCAGTTCTTC	CASSLAPSASSYNEQFF
TRBJ1-1	.	TRBV7-3	.	TGTGCCAGCAGCTTCCTTCTGGGCGCTGAAGCTTTCTTT	CASSFLLGAEAFF
TRBJ2-7	.	TRBV25-1	.	TGTGCCAGCAGTGGGGGACCGGGAGCGGAAAAATACGAGCAGTACTTC	CASSGGPGAEKYEQYF
TRBJ2-6	TRBD1	TRBV10-1	.	TGCGCCAGCAGTGAGTCTCAGGGGACAGGGGAGACCTCTGGGGCCAACGTCCTGACTTTC	CASSESQGTGETSGANVLTF
TRBJ2-7	TRBD1	TRBV9	once	TGTGCCAGCAGCATTGGGACAGGGGGCCTCTACGAGCAGTACTTC	CASSIGTGGLYEQYF
TRBJ1-2	.	TRBV29-1	.	TGCAGCGTTGACCACGACAGGAAGTATGGCTACACCTTC	CSVDHDRKYGYTF
TRBJ1-3	.	TRBV14	.	TGTGCCAGCAGCCAAGGGGAGAAGGGAAACACCATATATTTT	CASSQGEKGNTIYF
TRBJ1-1	.	TRBV7-9	.	TGTGCCAGCAGCTTAGTTACGGTCATGAACACTGAAGCTTTCTTT	CASSLVTVMNTEAFF
TRBJ2-1	.	TRBV3-1/TRBV3-2	.	TGTGCCAGCAGCCAAGAATTCGGGGGTTGGGGGAATGAGCAGTTCTTC	CASSQEFGGWGNEQFF
TRBJ2-2	TRBD2	TRBV11-2	.	TGTGCCAGCAGTCGCGGACTACTTGGGACTAGCGGGGGGGCCGGGGAGCTGTTTTTT	CASSRGLLGTSGGAGELFF
TRBJ1-2	.	TRBV28	.	TGTGCCAGCCAAACTGTTAACTATGGCTACACCTTC	CASQTVNYGYTF
TRBJ1-4	TRBD1	TRBV7-2	.	TGTGCCAGCAGTTCCGGGACAGGGCTGGAAAAACTGTTTTTT	CASSSGTGLEKLFF
TRBJ2-7	.	TRBV15	.	TGTGCCACCAGCGTCAGCGGGGTACAGGGGGTCGAGCAGTACTTC	CATSVSGVQGVEQYF
TRBJ1-2	.	TRBV28	.	TGTGCCATTGAGGAGGCCACACCTAACTATGGCTACACCTTC	CAIEEATPNYGYTF
TRBJ1-5	.	TRBV10-1	.	TGCGCCAGCAGGAGAAGGGGCGCCGATCAGCCCCAGCATTTT	CASRRRGADQPQHF
TRBJ1-6	.	TRBV18	.	TGTGCCAGCTCACTTAACGCGGGTTATAATTCACCCCTCCACTTT	CASSLNAGYNSPLHF
TRBJ1-2	TRBD1	TRBV3-1/TRBV3-2	few	TGTGCCAGCAGCCCTAGGACAGGGGCGAATAACTATGGCTACACCTTC	CASSPRTGANNYGYTF
TRBJ2-3	.	TRBV10-2	.	TGCGCCAGCAGTGAGTCGAATCTTAAGAGGGATACGCAGTATTTT	CASSESNLKRDTQYF
TRBJ2-5	TRBD1	TRBV11-3	.	TGTGCCAGCAGCTCCCACAGGGGGCGCGATCAAGAGACCCAGTACTTC	CASSSHRGRDQETQYF
TRBJ2-1	TRBD2	TRBV6-6	.	TGTGCCAGCACAATGACTAGCGGATACAATGAGCAGTTCTTC	CASTMTSGYNEQFF